This TCR beta chain was sequenced for a study of CD8 T cells in Susac syndrome. This clonotype was observed a single time. Roughly 0.45 to 1 ug RNA was reverse transcribed with random hexamers. An immunoSEQ multiplex PCR generated amplified TCR beta CDR3 products spanning 54 Vbeta and 13 Jbeta. TCRdb called the immunoSEQ multiplex PCR reads again in MiXCR, with one record for every CDR3 protein. The table shows roughly 200,000 distinct CDR3 sequences, with roughly 95% occurring only once. Sequencing was carried out using CD4+ T cells from PBMCs. This TCR derives from a human donor in good health.

The CDR3 sequence is CSVEGGPTLYGYTF. CDR3 in DNA: TGCAGCGTTGAAGGGGGTCCGACGCTCTATGGCTACACCTTC. This chain joins TRBV29-1 and TRBJ1-2; D gene uncertain. The CDR3 is made up of 14 amino acids. The V end lost 1 base, the J end lost 4 bases, and 13 bases lay between the germline ends. CDR1 and CDR2 from the germline V gene are SQVTM and ANQGSEA.